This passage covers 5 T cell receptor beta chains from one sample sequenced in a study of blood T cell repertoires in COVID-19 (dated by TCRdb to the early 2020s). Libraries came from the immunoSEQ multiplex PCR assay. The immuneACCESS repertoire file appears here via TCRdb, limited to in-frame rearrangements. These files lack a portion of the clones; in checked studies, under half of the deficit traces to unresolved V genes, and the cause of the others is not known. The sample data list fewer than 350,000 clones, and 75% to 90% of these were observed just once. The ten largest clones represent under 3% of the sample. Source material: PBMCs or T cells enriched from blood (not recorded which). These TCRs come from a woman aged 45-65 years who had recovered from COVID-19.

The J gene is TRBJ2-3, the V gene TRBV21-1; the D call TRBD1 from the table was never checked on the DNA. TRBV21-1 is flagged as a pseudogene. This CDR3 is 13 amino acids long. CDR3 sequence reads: CASSKKGTDTQYF. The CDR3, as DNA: TGTGCCAGCAGCAAAAAGGGGACAGATACGCAGTATTTT.

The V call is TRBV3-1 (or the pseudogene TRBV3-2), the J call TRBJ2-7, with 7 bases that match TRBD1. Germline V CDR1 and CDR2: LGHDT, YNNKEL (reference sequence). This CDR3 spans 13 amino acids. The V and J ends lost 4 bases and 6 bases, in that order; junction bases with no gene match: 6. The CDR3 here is CASSRQGPGEQYF. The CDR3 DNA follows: TGTGCCAGCAGCCGACAGGGACCAGGCGAGCAGTACTTC.

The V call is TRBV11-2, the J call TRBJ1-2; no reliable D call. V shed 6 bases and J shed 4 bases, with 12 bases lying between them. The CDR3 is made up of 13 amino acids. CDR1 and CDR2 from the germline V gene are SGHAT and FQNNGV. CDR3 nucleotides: TGTGCCAGCAGAGCCTCGGGGTTCTATGGCTACACCTTC. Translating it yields CASRASGFYGYTF.

In nucleotides, the CDR3 is TGTGCCAGCAGTACAGACAGGAGCCTGAGCAATGAGCAGTTCTTC. Amino acid sequence: CASSTDRSLSNEQFF. J is TRBJ2-1 and V is TRBV6-5, with TRBD1 as a possible D gene (6 bases). In germline, CDR1 is MNHEY, CDR2 SVGAGI. Trimming removed 5 bases at V and 6 bases at J, with 17 bases between. The CDR3 extends over 15 amino acids.

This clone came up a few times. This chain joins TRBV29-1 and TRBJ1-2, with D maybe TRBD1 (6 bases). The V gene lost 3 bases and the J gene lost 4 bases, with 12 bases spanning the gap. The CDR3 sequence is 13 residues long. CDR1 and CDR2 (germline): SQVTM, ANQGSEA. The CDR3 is CSVDGGASYGYTF. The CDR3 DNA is TGCAGCGTTGACGGGGGGGCGTCCTATGGCTACACCTTC.